This T cell receptor (beta chain) was identified in a study of shared clonotypes between healthy human individuals. Looking at the study overall: In total, the donors were a couple of women and a few men aged 18 to 49.

Study results and limitations: Measured sharing among donors was expected to vary with sequencing depth.

Germline V gives CDR1 SGDLS, CDR2 YYNGEE. The CDR3 has 14 residues. V gave up 3 bases and J gave up 6 bases; unmatched junction bases: 5. Terminally differentiated effector memory CD45RA+ cells were excluded from the naive CD8 cells, which were CD45RO-negative and positively selected for CCR7. All donors were healthy HIV-negative adults lacking recent acute infections or vaccinations. Turning to this clone: Its target is unknown.

Every subset had its genomic DNA shared out evenly among several immunoSEQ plates. Repertoires were generated with immunoSEQ multiplex PCR, while TCRdb's copy carries only in-frame clones and drops some. The sample lists roughly 2.1 million clones, more than 85% occurring once. The gene calls are TRBV9 and TRBJ2-1; 8 nucleotides line up with TRBD2. The sequence derives from a man aged 18 to 30 in good health. Some clones in this sample may be carry-over from other donors' samples. The specimen was naive CD8+ T cells from PBMCs. CDR3 coding DNA: TGTGCCAGCAGCGGACCGGGGACTAGCAATGAGCAGTTCTTC. Translating it yields CASSGPGTSNEQFF. Variable domain in full (rest from reference TRBV9 and TRBJ2-1): DSGVTQTPKHLITATGQRVTLRCSPRSGDLSVYWYQQSLDQGLQFLIQYYNGEERAKGNILERFSAQQFPDLHSELNLSSLELGDSALYFCASSGPGTSNEQFFGPGTRLTVL.